This TCR beta chain comes out of a study of cytomegalovirus exposure and HLA in healthy donors. Turning to the study itself: Researchers found that 81% of about 400 genotyped donors fell within the Caucasian-associated ancestry cluster. Overall study results and limits: Specificity of three CMV-associated chains for CMV antigens was verified in vitro.

A word on this clone: Antigen unknown.

PCR amplification relied on 60 Vbeta primers (plus 13 Jbeta primers). Measured with immunoSEQ multiplex PCR; TCRdb has only the in-frame clones, and not every one. The table has more than 80,000 clones, about 70% seen once; the top ten hold about 0.8%. This TCR was recovered from a boy between 5 and 17 years old in good health and CMV-seronegative. The source material was PBMCs.

The CDR3: CASPTPSGTSGGADKNIQYF. The DNA for the CDR3 is TGCGCCAGCCCCACGCCTTCCGGGACTAGCGGGGGGGCGGACAAAAACATTCAGTACTTC. The J gene is TRBJ2-4, the V gene TRBV4-3, with 16 bases lining up with TRBD2. Germline CDR1 is LGHNA and CDR2 is YSLEER. This CDR3 is built from 20 residues. Unmatched junction bases numbered 16, after V lost 8 bases and J lost 3 bases.